This T cell receptor beta chain originates from a study of blood T cell repertoires in COVID-19 (dated by TCRdb to the early 2020s). About the investigation overall: Collaborator samples came from the United States, Italy and Spain and covered acute and convalescent phases of COVID-19. The prospective study material was composed of cDNA or gDNA derived from T cells, B-cell-depleted T cells, or PBMCs. The dataset comprised deeply sampled blood TCRbeta repertoires from subjects exposed to, actively infected with, or recovered from COVID-19. The repertoires were made available in a free public database intended to serve as a resource for research on the immune response to SARS-CoV-2. Samples were obtained from the ongoing ImmuneRACE study (first 160 participants) and from over a thousand subjects provided by 6 global collaborators. Sample metadata almost always included a de-identified subject ID, COVID-19 status, age in years and sex. Where available, HLA class I and class II types were taken from metadata supplied by the sample provider and were not determined by assay-based typing.

On the study overall, not on this receptor specifically: The quantity of clinical and demographic metadata differed by source and by participant and was supplied without curation.

Whole blood was collected in K2EDTA tubes by collaborating institutions according to the institutions' own protocols. For TCRbeta analysis, collaborators shipped samples in one of three forms: frozen whole blood, isolated PBMCs, or DNA extracted from either of those sample types. The immunoSEQ Assay, a bias-controlled multiplex PCR, was used to amplify TCRbeta CDR3 regions from genomic DNA. From the authors' description of their analysis: Nucleated cell counts per sample were estimated from amplification of reference gene primers within the assay. To quantify the absolute abundance of each unique TCRbeta CDR3 rearrangement, sequence reads were collapsed and filtered. Productive Simpson clonality was computed per sample as the square root of Simpson's diversity index over productive rearrangements. TCRdb limited this immuneACCESS table to in-frame rearrangements with V and J called. A share of clones is missing; checked studies link under half to unresolved V genes, and the rest is unexplained. V and J calls and clone size are copied from that table; D and trimming were computed from the DNA. Here the sample has 150,000 or so clones; about 90% occur a single time. The top ten clones comprise 0.5% to 0.55% of the sample.

V loses 1 base, J loses 0 bases, and the germline ends lie 6 bases apart. The CDR3 goes from the cysteine to the phenylalanine over 15 residues. This entry keeps only the CDR3 DNA: 45 bases, framed from base 1. Sequences SEHNR (CDR1) and FQNEAQ (CDR2) are obtained from the germline V gene (reference sequence). Details on this clone: What this receptor recognizes is not known. Base qualities are not recorded, but no much larger clone differs from it by a single base.

The sample comprised peripheral blood. This TCR came from a man in his forties or fifties with acute or convalescent COVID-19. The chain is made from TRBV7-9 and TRBJ2-2; the D gene cannot be named for sure. Here the CDR3 is given as CASSLGASNTGELFF. The DNA reads as follows: TGTGCCAGCAGCTTAGGGGCCTCGAACACCGGGGAGCTGTTTTTT.